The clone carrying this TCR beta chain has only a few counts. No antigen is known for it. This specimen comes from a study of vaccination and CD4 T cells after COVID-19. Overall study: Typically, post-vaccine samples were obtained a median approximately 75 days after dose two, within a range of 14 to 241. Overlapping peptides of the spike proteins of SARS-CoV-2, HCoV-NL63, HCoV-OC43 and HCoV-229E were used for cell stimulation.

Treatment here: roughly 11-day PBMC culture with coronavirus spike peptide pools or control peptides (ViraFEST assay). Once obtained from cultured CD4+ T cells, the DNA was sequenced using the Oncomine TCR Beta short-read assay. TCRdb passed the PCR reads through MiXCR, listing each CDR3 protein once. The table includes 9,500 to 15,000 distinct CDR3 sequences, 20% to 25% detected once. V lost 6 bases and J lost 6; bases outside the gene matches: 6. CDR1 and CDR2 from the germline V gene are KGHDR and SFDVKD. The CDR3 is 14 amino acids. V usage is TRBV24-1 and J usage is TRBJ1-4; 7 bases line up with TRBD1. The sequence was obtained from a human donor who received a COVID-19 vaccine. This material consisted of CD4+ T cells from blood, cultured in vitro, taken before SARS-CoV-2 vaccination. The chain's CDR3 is CATSKGGEDEKLFF. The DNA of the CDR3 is TGTGCCACCAGTAAAGGGGGCGAAGATGAAAAACTGTTTTTT.